These 26 T cell receptor beta chains were sequenced from one sample in a study of shared clonotypes between healthy human individuals. Libraries were prepared by immunoSEQ multiplex PCR; TCRdb keeps only in-frame clonotypes and omits some of them. This table holds about 450,000 clones, approximately 79% found once. The sequenced sample consisted of PBMCs. These receptors originate from a woman in her 40s in good health. Some clones in this sample may be carry-over from other donors' samples.

This clone was observed a handful of times. The J gene is TRBJ2-5, the V gene TRBV6-1; TRBD1 matches at 7 bases. With the DNA end fitting TRBJ2-7 better, the J assignment may be wrong. Per germline, CDR1 MNHNS and CDR2 SASEGT. This CDR3 region has 13 residues. The CDR3 coding sequence is TGTGCCAGCAGTAGCAGGGGGTCCTACGAGCAGTACTTC. This encodes CASSSRGSYEQYF.

This sequence joins TRBV27 and TRBJ2-2; no reliable D call. V lost 2 bases and J 3 bases, leaving 4 bases between the germline ends. The CDR3 loop spans 13 amino acids. Germline CDR1 reads MNHEY; CDR2 reads SMNVEV (reference sequence). DNA of the CDR3: TGTGCCAGCAGTTTAAAGTACACCGGGGAGCTGTTTTTT. It encodes CASSLKYTGELFF.

This clone was observed once. V and J are TRBV18 and TRBJ2-7, with D perhaps TRBD1 or TRBD2 (5 bases each). Germline CDR1 reads KGHSH; CDR2 reads LQKENI. V lost 3 bases to trimming and J lost 6 bases, with 15 bases between them. The CDR3 has 14 residues. In nucleotides, the CDR3 is TGTGCCAGCTCACCGGGCAGGGACGTCTCCGAGCAGTACTTC. It specifies CASSPGRDVSEQYF.

This chain uses TRBV2 with TRBJ2-3; the D gene is possibly TRBD2 (6 bases). The germline V gene has CDR1 SNHLY and CDR2 FYNNEI. The CDR3 extends over 19 amino acids. Trimming took 3 bases from V and 1 from J, leaving 23 bases between them. CDR3 protein: CASSDPLFRDFQRTDTQYF. DNA of the CDR3: TGTGCCAGCAGTGACCCCCTCTTCCGGGACTTTCAACGCACAGATACGCAGTATTTT.

The chain carries TRBV7-2 and TRBJ2-7, with 7 bases fitting TRBD2. Per germline, CDR1 SGHTA and CDR2 FQGNSA. This CDR3 contains 16 residues. With V trimmed by 5 bases and J by 1 base, 11 bases remained unmatched. The CDR3 sequence is CASSPIPGGRSYEQYF. The CDR3 DNA follows: TGTGCCAGCAGCCCTATCCCGGGAGGCCGATCCTACGAGCAGTACTTC.

This chain joins TRBV5-8 and TRBJ2-5; 7 bases line up with TRBD1. The V and J ends lost 4 bases and 2 bases, in that order; junction bases with no gene match: 5. In germline, CDR1 is SGHTS, CDR2 YDEGEE. The CDR3 spans 14 residues. The CDR3 region is CASSRGQVQETQYF. Here the CDR3 DNA reads TGTGCCAGCAGCCGAGGACAGGTTCAAGAGACCCAGTACTTC.

Concerning this clone: Additional DNA sequences in this sample encode the identical CDR3. The rearrangement links TRBV9 to TRBJ2-3, with TRBD1 matching 7 bases. The J segment lost 0 bases and the V segment lost 2 bases, leaving 6 bases of the junction unmatched. Germline V gene lookup returns CDR1 SGDLS and CDR2 YYNGEE. This CDR3 is 16 amino acids long. The CDR3 reads CASSVEGAPSTDTQYF. The DNA of the CDR3 is TGTGCCAGCAGCGTCGAGGGGGCCCCTAGCACAGATACGCAGTATTTT. Filled out from reference TRBV9 and TRBJ2-3, the complete variable domain reads DSGVTQTPKHLITATGQRVTLRCSPRSGDLSVYWYQQSLDQGLQFLIQYYNGEERAKGNILERFSAQQFPDLHSELNLSSLELGDSALYFCASSVEGAPSTDTQYFGPGTRLTVL.

This clone was seen just once. The chain recombines TRBV28 with TRBJ2-6; maybe TRBD2 (6 bases). Germline CDR1 MDHEN, CDR2 SYDVKM. CDR3 length: 19 residues. The V end was cut by 7 bases, the J end by 0 bases, with 22 bases between. The CDR3, as DNA: TGTGCCAGCAACTCTGCCGCGGGGCTCTTCTTCTCTGGGGCCAACGTCCTGACTTTC. Translation: CASNSAAGLFFSGANVLTF.

Points on this clone: This is likely an artifact of a read error, given a far larger clone one base away. Distinct nucleotide sequences in the sample also encode this CDR3. The gene calls are TRBV2 and TRBJ2-2; 10 positions match TRBD1. This CDR3 is built from 16 residues. Per germline, CDR1 SNHLY and CDR2 FYNNEI. The CDR3 reads CASSGTGVGLTGELFF. CDR3 nucleotide sequence: TGTGCCAGCTCCGGGACAGGGGTCGGTCTCACCGGAGAGCTGTTTTTT.

This clone was seen once. Here the CDR3 reads CASSLGAGDGYTF. In DNA, the CDR3 is TGTGCCAGCAGCTTGGGGGCGGGCGATGGCTACACCTTC. This sequence joins TRBV7-3 and TRBJ1-2; D perhaps matches TRBD1 (6 bases). The germline V and J ends were trimmed by 3 bases and 6 bases, with 11 bases remaining between them. The CDR3 has 13 amino acids. Germline V CDR1 and CDR2: SGHTA, FQGTGA.

This chain links TRBV29-1 with TRBJ2-7, with 9 bases matching TRBD2. V trimming: 2 bases; J trimming: 6 bases; junction bases outside the gene matches: 14. The CDR3 is 16 residues long. Germline CDR1 reads SQVTM; CDR2 reads ANQGSEA. DNA of the CDR3: TGCAGCGTTGAAAGAATAGCGGGAGCTGGATTAGGCGAGCAGTACTTC. It codes for CSVERIAGAGLGEQYF.

This clone was seen once. The chain recombines TRBV11-2 with TRBJ2-1, with TRBD1 identical over 7 bases. The CDR3 length is 14 residues. CDR1 is SGHAT and CDR2 is FQNNGV in the germline V gene. V gave up 5 bases and J gave up 1 base; unmatched junction bases: 2. Written as DNA, the CDR3 is TGTGCCAGCAGCCAGGGACAGTCCTACAATGAGCAGTTCTTC. Translating it yields CASSQGQSYNEQFF.

The chain combines TRBV11-1 with TRBJ2-7; D remains unclear. V lost 5 bases to trimming and J lost 4 bases, with 15 bases between them. Per germline, CDR1 SGHAT and CDR2 FQDESV (reference sequence). This CDR3 comprises 14 residues. The CDR3 protein is CASSHGQTRYEQYF. The CDR3 DNA follows: TGTGCCAGCAGCCATGGGCAAACTCGGTACGAGCAGTACTTC.

The chain combines TRBV2 with TRBJ2-7; D possibly uses TRBD1 or TRBD2 (5 bases each). The germline gives CDR1 SNHLY, CDR2 FYNNEI. Trimming removed 6 bases at V and 2 bases at J, with 5 bases between. CDR3 length equals 11 residues. The CDR3 loop is CASRGAYEQYF. The CDR3 DNA is TGTGCCAGCAGGGGGGCCTACGAGCAGTACTTC.

This chain links TRBV29-1 with TRBJ2-5, with TRBD1 matching 10 bases. The CDR3 sequence is 15 residues long. The trim removed 7 bases at V and 5 bases at J, leaving 13 bases unmatched. CDR1 and CDR2 (germline): SQVTM, ANQGSEA. CDR3 region: CSATAGTGVGETQYF. In nucleotides, the CDR3 is TGCAGCGCTACGGCCGGGACAGGGGTAGGGGAGACCCAGTACTTC.

J is TRBJ1-1 and V is TRBV18, with D possibly being TRBD1 (5 bases). Germline assignment: CDR1 KGHSH and CDR2 LQKENI. CDR3 length: 12 residues. Trimming took off 6 bases at V and 8 bases at J, with 13 bases between the two ends. In nucleotides, the CDR3 is TGTGCCAGCTCTTTTGGGTGGGGCGAAGCTTTCTTT. Translating it yields CASSFGWGEAFF.

This clone was counted between two and nine times. This chain connects TRBV4-1 to TRBJ2-7; the D gene is possibly TRBD1 (6 bases). The CDR3 consists of 16 residues. Trimming took off 0 bases at V and 7 bases at J, with 19 bases between the two ends. CDR1 and CDR2 (germline): MGHRA, YSYEKL. This chain's CDR3 is CASSQDRTGYTSEQYF. The CDR3, as DNA: TGCGCCAGCAGCCAAGATAGAACAGGGTACACTAGTGAGCAGTACTTC.

This clone appeared many times. The rearrangement joins TRBV28 to TRBJ2-3; D is undetermined. CDR1 and CDR2 from the germline V gene are MDHEN and SYDVKM. CDR3 length equals 17 residues. The germline V and J ends were trimmed by 4 bases and 2 bases, with 19 bases remaining between them. CDR3 amino acids: CASSSLTPAKHTDTQYF. In DNA form, the CDR3 reads TGTGCCAGCAGTTCCCTCACCCCAGCCAAGCACACAGATACGCAGTATTTT.

The chain joins TRBV7-9 to TRBJ1-3; tentative D call: TRBD1 (5 bases). V lost 1 base and J lost 2, with 9 bases in between. From germline, CDR1 is SEHNR and CDR2 FQNEAQ (reference sequence). The CDR3 extends over 15 amino acids. CDR3 region: CASSLGDGTGNTIYF. CDR3 DNA sequence: TGTGCCAGCAGCTTAGGGGACGGTACTGGAAACACCATATATTTT.

The chain has TRBV4-1 and TRBJ2-1; 14 bases are shared with TRBD2. V was pared by 7 bases and J by 4 bases, with 6 bases of the junction left unmatched. This CDR3 has 16 amino acids. Germline V gene lookup returns CDR1 MGHRA and CDR2 YSYEKL. The CDR3 loop reads CASTRLAGGNYNEQFF. The CDR3 bases are TGCGCCAGCACGAGACTAGCGGGAGGGAATTACAATGAGCAGTTCTTC.

The genes are TRBV2 and TRBJ2-5, with TRBD2 matching over 11 bases. Germline assignment: CDR1 SNHLY and CDR2 FYNNEI. With V trimmed by 4 bases and J by 4 bases, 2 bases remained unmatched. This CDR3 has 14 residues. CDR3: CASSALAGVETQYF. As DNA, the CDR3 is TGTGCCAGCAGTGCACTAGCGGGAGTAGAGACCCAGTACTTC.

This chain connects TRBV7-2 to TRBJ1-3; D is undetermined. The CDR3 length is 14 residues. Germline loops: CDR1 SGHTA, CDR2 FQGNSA. With 8 bases removed from V and 0 bases from J, the gap between germline ends came to 11 bases. DNA of the CDR3: TGTGCCAGCCACCCCCGAAGCTCTGGAAACACCATATATTTT. This gives the protein CASHPRSSGNTIYF. The full variable domain, in which reference TRBV7-2 and TRBJ1-3 provide the parts outside the CDR3, is GAGVSQSPSNKVTEKGKDVELRCDPISGHTALYWYRQSLGQGLEFLIYFQGNSAPDKSGLPSDRFSAERTGGSVSTLTIQRTQQEDSAVYLCASHPRSSGNTIYFGEGSWLTVV.

V and J are TRBV30 and TRBJ1-2; D is uncertain. With 4 bases removed from V and 4 bases from J, the gap between germline ends came to 10 bases. Germline CDR1 GTSNPN, CDR2 SVGIG (reference sequence). The length of the CDR3 is 12 residues. The CDR3 coding sequence is TGTGCCTGGAATGGAGGGAGCTATGGCTACACCTTC. Its translation: CAWNGGSYGYTF.

A note on this clone: The likely explanation is a read error, given a far larger clone one base away. This chain links TRBV7-9 with TRBJ2-7; D tentatively fits TRBD1 or TRBD2 (5 bases each). Germline V gives CDR1 SEHNR, CDR2 FQNEAQ (reference sequence). CDR3 length: 14 residues. CDR3: CAGSLVGTSYEQYF. In nucleotides, the CDR3 is TGTGCCGGCAGCTTAGTAGGGACCAGCTACGAGCAGTACTTC.

V is TRBV10-3 and J is TRBJ2-7; no firm D call. Germline V lookup: CDR1 ENHRY, CDR2 SYGVKD. The CDR3 runs 15 residues. V was clipped by 6 bases and J by 3 bases, with 18 bases between them. The CDR3 region is CAISQRVATIYEQYF. CDR3 in DNA: TGTGCCATCAGCCAAAGGGTAGCTACGATCTACGAGCAGTACTTC.

This sequence joins TRBV28 and TRBJ2-5, with 8 positions matching TRBD2. Germline CDR1 reads MDHEN; CDR2 reads SYDVKM. This CDR3 spans 15 amino acids. With V trimmed by 4 bases and J by 5 bases, 9 bases remained unmatched. CDR3 sequence: CASSSPGGGDETQYF. The CDR3 coding sequence is TGTGCCAGCAGTTCTCCCGGGGGGGGCGATGAGACCCAGTACTTC.